The 7 T cell receptor beta chains listed next were all sequenced from one sample in a study of T cells in Graves' hyperthyroidism and ophthalmopathy. TCR beta CDR3 region amplification was performed from RNA transcripts. In the first-round RT-PCR of the TCR CDR3, the HTBI primer set was used. MiXCR, run by TCRdb on the multiplex PCR reads, gives a single entry per CDR3 protein. This sample has about 610,000 distinct CDR3 sequences, with roughly 14% found just once. Sequenced material: blood. The receptors come from a woman aged 40 to 50 with Graves' ophthalmopathy.

This clonotype was counted ten times or more. The rearrangement uses TRBV2 and TRBJ2-4, with TRBD1 matching 10 bases. Germline-derived CDR1 and CDR2 are SNHLY and FYNNEI. This CDR3 region has 16 residues. Unmatched junction bases numbered 7, after V lost 5 bases and J lost 3 bases. The CDR3 coding sequence is TGTGCCAGCAGTCCGGGACAGGGGAAGGGCAAAAACATTCAGTACTTC. Translating gives CASSPGQGKGKNIQYF.

In this sample, this clonotype turned up a few times. The chain combines TRBV11-2 with TRBJ1-4; the match to TRBD1 covers 7 bases. Per the germline V gene, CDR1 is SGHAT and CDR2 is FQNNGV. Losses at the gene ends were 5 bases for V and 4 bases for J; bases not matched to a gene: 7. The CDR3 length is 15 residues. CDR3 in amino acids: CASSAGGTVNEKLFF. The CDR3 bases are TGTGCCAGCAGCGCAGGGGGGACTGTTAATGAAAAACTGTTTTTT.

This clonotype was found a few times. The genes are TRBV25-1 and TRBJ1-3; D may be TRBD1 (5 bases). Per the germline V gene, CDR1 is MGHDK and CDR2 is SYGVNS. Trimming pared 3 bases from V and 2 bases from J, leaving 11 bases between. The CDR3 is 15 residues long. CDR3 in DNA: TGTGCCAGCAGTGAGGGGGTTTGGCCTGGAAACACCATATATTTT. Translated, it gives CASSEGVWPGNTIYF.

In its sample, this clonotype was seen many times. The V and J genes are TRBV28 and TRBJ1-2; no definite D call. Between the trimmed V and J ends, which lost 2 bases and 4 bases, there was a span of 8 bases. The CDR3 contains 13 residues. The germline gives CDR1 MDHEN, CDR2 SYDVKM. The CDR3 region has the DNA TGTGCCAGCAGTTTAAGGCCGGCCTATGGCTACACCTTC. This codes for CASSLRPAYGYTF.

At least ten counts were recorded for this clonotype. The rearrangement uses TRBV15 and TRBJ2-7, with 9 bases fitting TRBD2. From germline, CDR1 is LNHNV and CDR2 YYDKDF (reference sequence). V was pared by 0 bases and J by 5 bases, with 2 bases of the junction left unmatched. The CDR3 consists of 14 residues. The CDR3 protein is CATSRDGTSNEQYF. CDR3 DNA: TGTGCCACCAGCAGAGATGGGACTAGCAACGAGCAGTACTTC.

This clonotype was seen repeatedly, ten times or more. The chain carries TRBV27 and TRBJ2-7, with 9 bases matching TRBD2. Trimming at V came to 4 bases and at J to 1 base, leaving 2 bases not matched to a gene. The CDR3 is made up of 14 amino acids. The germline V gene has CDR1 MNHEY and CDR2 SMNVEV (reference sequence). CDR3 sequence: CASSWAGGSYEQYF. Here the CDR3 DNA reads TGTGCCAGCAGTTGGGCGGGAGGGTCCTACGAGCAGTACTTC.

The chain is built from TRBV19 and TRBJ2-2, with D perhaps TRBD1 or TRBD2 (5 bases each). Trimming left V 6 bases short and J 8 bases short, with 19 bases between. Germline loops: CDR1 LNHDA, CDR2 SQIVND (reference sequence). The CDR3 length is 15 residues. CDR3 DNA sequence: TGTGCCAGTAGACTCCCCTTGGGGGACGGAGGGGAGCTGTTTTTT. Protein sequence: CASRLPLGDGGELFF.